These 27 T cell receptor beta chains were sequenced from one sample in a study of T-cell memory formation after mild COVID-19. TCRdb fed the 5' RACE reads into MiXCR, producing one record per CDR3 protein. Of about 470,000 distinct CDR3 sequences in the sample, around 25% were seen once. The sample was PBMCs or a T cell subset sorted from them (not recorded which). Receptors originate from an adult woman who had mild COVID-19 (a few samples of this study predate the infection). Cell type and time point are not known.

The chain recombines TRBV7-8 with TRBJ2-7, with 7 bases aligning to TRBD1. Germline CDR1 is SGHVS and CDR2 is FQNEAQ. This CDR3 comprises 15 residues. Unmatched junction bases numbered 5, after V lost 2 bases and J lost 1 base. The CDR3 DNA reads as TGTGCCAGCAGCTTAAGCAGGGGGTATTCCTACGAGCAGTACTTC. It yields the protein CASSLSRGYSYEQYF.

The chain carries TRBV7-7 and TRBJ2-7; D perhaps matches TRBD1 (6 bases). The V end was cut by 3 bases, the J end by 7 bases, with 19 bases between. The germline V gene encodes CDR1 SSHAT and CDR2 FNYEAQ (reference sequence). The CDR3 extends over 15 amino acids. The CDR3 region has the DNA TGTGCCAGCAGCTTGGGGACCGGGACACCTGAAGAGCAGTACTTC. This sequence encodes CASSLGTGTPEEQYF.

This clonotype showed up just a few times. This sequence joins TRBV11-2 and TRBJ2-5; D remains unclear. The CDR3 extends over 13 amino acids. CDR1 and CDR2 from the germline V gene are SGHAT and FQNNGV. The ends were cut back, 2 bases at V and 2 bases at J, with 6 bases in the middle. The DNA of the CDR3 is TGTGCCAGCAGCTTAAGTTGGCAAGAGACCCAGTACTTC. Its translation is CASSLSWQETQYF. The variable domain in full, completed from reference TRBV11-2 and TRBJ2-5, reads EAGVAQSPRYKIIEKRQSVAFWCNPISGHATLYWYQQILGQGPKLLIQFQNNGVVDDSQLPKDRFSAERLKGVDSTLKIQPAKLEDSAVYLCASSLSWQETQYFGPGTRLLVL.

The genes are TRBV29-1 and TRBJ2-7, with D tentatively TRBD2 (5 bases). Germline V gene lookup returns CDR1 SQVTM and CDR2 ANQGSEA. This CDR3 spans 14 amino acids. The V end was cut by 2 bases, the J end by 3 bases, with 14 bases between. In DNA, the CDR3 is TGCAGCGTTGAATCTGGGAGAAACCACTACGAGCAGTACTTC. Amino acid sequence: CSVESGRNHYEQYF.

This clonotype was found a few times. The chain combines TRBV20-1 with TRBJ1-2; D ambiguous. There are 14 residues in the CDR3. Germline V gives CDR1 DFQATT, CDR2 SNEGSKA (reference sequence). Trimming left V 0 bases short and J 5 bases short, with 13 bases between. The CDR3 DNA reads as TGCAGTGCTAGAGAGTCAGGCGGCCTTTATGGCTACACCTTC. Translating gives CSARESGGLYGYTF.

This clonotype was detected only a few times. The genes are TRBV14 and TRBJ2-5, with 11 bases matching TRBD2. Germline assignment: CDR1 SGHDN and CDR2 FVKESK. The CDR3 is 17 amino acids. The V segment lost 1 base and the J segment 5 bases; nucleotides outside the gene matches: 9. Here the CDR3 reads CASSQGRTSGSRETQYF. CDR3 DNA: TGTGCCAGCAGCCAAGGGAGGACTAGCGGGTCTCGGGAGACCCAGTACTTC.

This clonotype was seen ten or more times. The junction differs from germline at one of its ends, possibly a read error. V is TRBV7-9 and J is TRBJ1-1, with a possible D match to TRBD1 (6 bases). From germline, CDR1 is SEHNR and CDR2 FQNEAQ (reference sequence). CDR3 size: 13 residues. The CDR3 coding sequence is TGTGCCAGCAGTTTAGGGCAGGGGACTGAAGCTTTCTTT. Its translation: CASSLGQGTEAFF.

The chain joins TRBV4-1 to TRBJ2-3; TRBD2 agrees at 10 bases. The germline gives CDR1 MGHRA, CDR2 YSYEKL. V lost 6 bases, J lost 4 bases, and 10 bases stayed unmatched. The CDR3 extends over 16 amino acids. CDR3 residues: CASRLTTSGASDTQYF. The CDR3 DNA reads as TGCGCCAGCAGACTCACTACTAGCGGGGCTTCAGATACGCAGTATTTT.

V and J are TRBV2 and TRBJ1-5; D may be TRBD1 (5 bases). The CDR3 length is 12 residues. The V and J ends lost 3 bases and 8 bases respectively, with 8 bases between them. Germline loops: CDR1 SNHLY, CDR2 FYNNEI. The CDR3, as DNA: TGTGCCAGCAGTGACCAGGGAAAGCCCCAGCATTTT. It encodes CASSDQGKPQHF.

The chain employs TRBV12-3 or TRBV12-4 and TRBJ2-3; TRBD2 aligns across 10 bases. This CDR3 comprises 18 residues. The V and J ends lost 3 bases and 2 bases, in that order; junction bases with no gene match: 11. The DNA for the CDR3 is TGTGCCAGCAGTTTTGGTCTAGCGGGGGTTCAGGACACAGATACGCAGTATTTT. Translated: CASSFGLAGVQDTDTQYF.

The chain combines TRBV2 with TRBJ2-7; 10 nucleotides line up with TRBD2. J was trimmed by 5 bases and V by 6 bases; bases with no gene match: 7. The CDR3 runs to 14 residues. Germline V gives CDR1 SNHLY, CDR2 FYNNEI. The CDR3 protein is CASRLAGFPNEQYF. CDR3 nucleotide sequence: TGTGCCAGCAGACTAGCGGGATTCCCCAACGAGCAGTACTTC.

This chain uses TRBV7-9 with TRBJ2-3; unclear D gene. The CDR3 is 14 residues long. Trimming left V 5 bases short and J 12 bases short, with 21 bases between. Germline V gives CDR1 SEHNR, CDR2 FQNEAQ (reference sequence). CDR3 sequence: CASSRSTTGTPQYF. CDR3 nucleotides: TGTGCCAGCAGCCGTTCCACGACGGGCACCCCCCAGTATTTT.

This clonotype has just a few counts. The chain combines TRBV12-3 or TRBV12-4 with TRBJ2-3; D may be TRBD2 (6 bases). The CDR3 totals 16 residues. V lost 1 base, J lost 2 bases, and 13 bases lay in between. In DNA, the CDR3 is TGTGCCAGCAGTTTAGGACAGCGGGTCTTCACAGATACGCAGTATTTT. This encodes CASSLGQRVFTDTQYF.

This clonotype occurred a few times. The J gene is TRBJ2-2, the V gene TRBV6-2 or TRBV6-3; 8 nucleotides agree with TRBD2. This CDR3 has 15 amino acids. Germline V CDR1 and CDR2: MNHEY, SVGEGT. Trimming cost V 0 bases and J 5 bases; bases outside gene matches: 2. The CDR3 loop is CASSYSAGGTGELFF. The CDR3 nucleotides read TGTGCCAGCAGTTACTCTGCGGGAGGAACCGGGGAGCTGTTTTTT.

The table lists this clonotype with a few counts. The rearrangement uses TRBV2 and TRBJ1-5; D is unresolved. Germline V CDR1 and CDR2: SNHLY, FYNNEI. Trimming stripped 8 bases from V and 0 bases from J, with 11 bases between. The CDR3 consists of 14 residues. CDR3: CASATTFSNQPQHF. The CDR3 region has the DNA TGTGCCAGCGCGACGACCTTTAGCAATCAGCCCCAGCATTTT. Variable domain in full (rest from reference TRBV2 and TRBJ1-5): EPEVTQTPSHQVTQMGQEVILRCVPISNHLYFYWYRQILGQKVEFLVSFYNNEISEKSEIFDDQFSVERPDGSNFTLKIRSTKLEDSAMYFCASATTFSNQPQHFGDGTRLSIL.

This clonotype has only a few counts. The chain recombines TRBV7-9 with TRBJ2-7, with a tentative D call TRBD1 (6 bases). Trimming stripped 2 bases from V and 4 bases from J, with 18 bases between. The CDR3 length is 16 residues. Looked up from germline, CDR1 is SEHNR and CDR2 is FQNEAQ (reference sequence). CDR3 in DNA: TGTGCCAGCAGCTTAAGTGCCCGTGGGGGCGCGTACGAGCAGTACTTC. Amino acids: CASSLSARGGAYEQYF.

This clonotype was seen only a few times. This chain joins TRBV20-1 and TRBJ1-2, with D unresolved. The germline V gene has CDR1 DFQATT and CDR2 SNEGSKA (reference sequence). Trimming cost V 3 bases and J 4 bases, with 6 bases left between them. The CDR3 extends over 11 amino acids. CDR3 residues: CSASPSYGYTF. The DNA of the CDR3 is TGCAGTGCTAGTCCCTCCTATGGCTACACCTTC.

This clonotype came up a few times. The chain is built from TRBV7-8 and TRBJ1-1; tentatively, D is TRBD1 (6 bases). The CDR3 is made up of 12 amino acids. V lost 5 bases, J lost 11 bases, and 15 bases lay in between. Germline V gives CDR1 SGHVS, CDR2 FQNEAQ. CDR3 DNA: TGTGCCAGCAGCCCTACAGGGTACCCGGCTTTCTTT. Translation gives CASSPTGYPAFF. The full variable domain, in which reference TRBV7-8 and TRBJ1-1 provide the parts outside the CDR3, is GAGVSQSPRYKVAKRGQDVALRCDPISGHVSLFWYQQALGQGPEFLTYFQNEAQLDKSGLPSDRFFAERPEGSVSTLKIQRTQQEDSAVYLCASSPTGYPAFFGQGTRLTVV.

This clonotype came up once. V is TRBV6-5 and J is TRBJ1-1; weak D call: TRBD1 (5 bases). Trimming pared 6 bases from V and 6 bases from J, leaving 29 bases between. Per germline, CDR1 MNHEY and CDR2 SVGAGI. This CDR3 has 18 residues. The CDR3 nucleotides are TGTGCCAGCAGCCACAAAGGGGTCGGGGACCACCTGGTTGCTGAAGCTTTCTTT. Amino acids: CASSHKGVGDHLVAEAFF.

This chain joins TRBV12-3 or TRBV12-4 and TRBJ2-1; perhaps D is TRBD1 or TRBD2 (5 bases each). This CDR3 has 16 residues. Trimming took 5 bases from V and 9 from J, leaving 23 bases between them. The CDR3 bases are TGTGCCAGCAGTCAACCGCTCGGGGCCGCGTCTTCTGAGCAGTTCTTC. This sequence encodes CASSQPLGAASSEQFF.

V is TRBV13 and J is TRBJ2-5; the match to TRBD2 covers 10 bases. Trimming took 5 bases from V and 4 from J; bases not matched to a gene: 10. Germline V lookup: CDR1 PRHDT, CDR2 FYEKMQ (reference sequence). The CDR3 covers 16 residues. The CDR3 nucleotides read TGTGCCAGCAGCCTACAGGGACTAGCGTACGGAGAGACCCAGTACTTC. Translating it yields CASSLQGLAYGETQYF.

This clonotype was detected only a few times. The chain uses TRBV20-1 and TRBJ2-1; 12 bases agree with TRBD2. Germline V gene lookup returns CDR1 DFQATT and CDR2 SNEGSKA (reference sequence). V lost 6 bases, J lost 8 bases, and 8 bases stayed unmatched. The CDR3 has 14 amino acids. The CDR3 bases are TGCAGTGCCTCTAGCGGGGGGGCATTTGATGAGCAGTTCTTC. Translated, it gives CSASSGGAFDEQFF.

V gene TRBV12-3 or TRBV12-4 combines with J gene TRBJ1-1; D ambiguous. Trimming took off 2 bases at V and 9 bases at J, with 10 bases between the two ends. CDR3 length: 12 residues. The CDR3 coding sequence is TGTGCCAGCAGTTTAAGCCACGGGAAAGCTTTCTTT. This codes for CASSLSHGKAFF.

J is TRBJ2-7 and V is TRBV9; D perhaps matches TRBD1 (6 bases). The CDR3 is 15 amino acids. The germline CDR1 and CDR2 sequences are SGDLS and YYNGEE. Between the trimmed V and J ends, which lost 0 bases and 4 bases, there was a span of 14 bases. CDR3 nucleotides: TGTGCCAGCAGCGTAGAGCCTGGCAGGGGATACGAGCAGTACTTC. This gives the protein CASSVEPGRGYEQYF.

The chain carries TRBV12-3 or TRBV12-4 and TRBJ2-7, with a weak D call TRBD1 (5 bases). CDR3 length: 13 amino acids. V was trimmed by 7 bases and J by 2 bases, leaving 12 bases between them. The CDR3 reads CASTYGHTYEQYF. DNA of the CDR3: TGTGCCAGCACATACGGACACACCTACGAGCAGTACTTC.

This clonotype was counted between two and nine times. The junction departs from the called germline gene at one end, perhaps through a read error. The chain is built from TRBV6-2 or TRBV6-3 and TRBJ2-4; 10 bases are shared with TRBD2. Per germline, CDR1 MNHEY and CDR2 SVGEGT. The CDR3 is made up of 12 amino acids. As DNA, the CDR3 is TGTGCCAGCAGCTCATCAAGCGGGAGGGCCACCTTC. The encoded protein is CASSSSSGRATF.

The chain couples TRBV5-5 to TRBJ2-7, with D tentatively TRBD2 (6 bases). With 4 bases removed from V and 3 bases from J, the gap between germline ends came to 17 bases. Per the germline V gene, CDR1 is SGHKS and CDR2 is YYEKEE (reference sequence). The length of the CDR3 is 15 residues. CDR3 DNA: TGTGCCAGCAGCGCCGGCAGGGAGGACTTCTACGAGCAGTACTTC. This encodes CASSAGREDFYEQYF.